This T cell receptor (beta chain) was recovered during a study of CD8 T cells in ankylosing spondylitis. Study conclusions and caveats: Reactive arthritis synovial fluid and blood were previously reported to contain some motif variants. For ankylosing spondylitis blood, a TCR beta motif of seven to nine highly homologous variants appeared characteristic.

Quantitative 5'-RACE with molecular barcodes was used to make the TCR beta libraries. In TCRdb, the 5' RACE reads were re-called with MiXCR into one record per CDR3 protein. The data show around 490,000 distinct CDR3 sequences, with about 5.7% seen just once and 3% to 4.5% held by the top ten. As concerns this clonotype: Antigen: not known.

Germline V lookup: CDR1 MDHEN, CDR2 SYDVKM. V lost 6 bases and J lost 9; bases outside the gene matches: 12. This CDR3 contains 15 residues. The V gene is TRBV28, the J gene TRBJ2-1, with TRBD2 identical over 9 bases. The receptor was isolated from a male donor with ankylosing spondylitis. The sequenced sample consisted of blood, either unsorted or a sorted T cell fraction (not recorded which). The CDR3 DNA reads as TGTGCCAGCAGCCCCAGGAGGCGGGGGGGCCCTGAGCAGTTCTTC. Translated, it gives CASSPRRRGGPEQFF.